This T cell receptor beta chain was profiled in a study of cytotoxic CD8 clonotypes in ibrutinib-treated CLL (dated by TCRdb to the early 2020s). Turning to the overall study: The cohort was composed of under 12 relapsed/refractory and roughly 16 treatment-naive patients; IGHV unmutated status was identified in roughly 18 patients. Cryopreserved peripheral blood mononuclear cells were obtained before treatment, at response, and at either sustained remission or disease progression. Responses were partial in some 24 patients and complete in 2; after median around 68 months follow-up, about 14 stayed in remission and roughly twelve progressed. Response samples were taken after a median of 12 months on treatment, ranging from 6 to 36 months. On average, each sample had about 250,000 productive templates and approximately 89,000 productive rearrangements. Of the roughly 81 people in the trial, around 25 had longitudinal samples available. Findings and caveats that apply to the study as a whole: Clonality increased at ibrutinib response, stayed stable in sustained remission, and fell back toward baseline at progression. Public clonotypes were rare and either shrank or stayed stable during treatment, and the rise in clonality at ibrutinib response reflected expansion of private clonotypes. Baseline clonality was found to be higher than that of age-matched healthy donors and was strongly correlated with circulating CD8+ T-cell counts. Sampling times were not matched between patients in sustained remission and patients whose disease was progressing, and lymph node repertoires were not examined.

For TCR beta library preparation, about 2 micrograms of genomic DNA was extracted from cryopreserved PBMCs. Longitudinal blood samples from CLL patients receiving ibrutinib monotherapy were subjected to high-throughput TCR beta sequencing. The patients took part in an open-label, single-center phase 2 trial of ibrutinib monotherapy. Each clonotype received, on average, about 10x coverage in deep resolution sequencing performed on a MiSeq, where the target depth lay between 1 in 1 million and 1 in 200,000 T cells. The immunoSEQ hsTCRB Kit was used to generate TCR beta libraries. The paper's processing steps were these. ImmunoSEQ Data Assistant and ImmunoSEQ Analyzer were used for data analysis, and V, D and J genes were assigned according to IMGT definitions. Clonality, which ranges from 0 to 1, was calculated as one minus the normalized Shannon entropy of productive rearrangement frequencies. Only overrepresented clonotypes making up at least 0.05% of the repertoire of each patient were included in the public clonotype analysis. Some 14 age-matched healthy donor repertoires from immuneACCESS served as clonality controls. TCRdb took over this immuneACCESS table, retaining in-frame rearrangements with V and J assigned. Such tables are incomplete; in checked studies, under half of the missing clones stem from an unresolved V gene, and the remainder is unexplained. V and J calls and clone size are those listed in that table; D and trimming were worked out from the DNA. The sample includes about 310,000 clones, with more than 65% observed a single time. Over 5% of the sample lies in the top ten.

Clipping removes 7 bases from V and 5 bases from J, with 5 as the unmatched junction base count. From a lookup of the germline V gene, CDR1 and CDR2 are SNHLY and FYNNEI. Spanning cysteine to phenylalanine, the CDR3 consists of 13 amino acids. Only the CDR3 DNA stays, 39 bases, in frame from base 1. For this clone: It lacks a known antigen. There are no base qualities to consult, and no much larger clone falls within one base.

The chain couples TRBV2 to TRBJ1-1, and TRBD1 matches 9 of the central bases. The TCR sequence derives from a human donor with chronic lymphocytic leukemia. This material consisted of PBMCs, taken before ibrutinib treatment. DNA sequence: TGTGCCAGCACCCCCGACAGGGGGACTGAAGCTTTCTTT. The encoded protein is CASTPDRGTEAFF.